This record concerns one TCR beta chain sequence. V was shortened by 1 base and J by 7 bases, with 16 bases between the two germline ends. Germline CDR1 reads SGHNT; CDR2 reads YENEEA. The CDR3 has 15 residues. Assay used: immunoSEQ multiplex PCR; TCRdb lists only in-frame clones, some missing. The table shows roughly 80,000 clones, with roughly 79% occurring only once. This entry comes from a study of blood T cell repertoires in COVID-19. Study-level background: Samples representing acute and convalescent COVID-19 were sourced from the United States, Italy and Spain. Nucleic acid was either cDNA or gDNA, and it came from T cells, B-cell-depleted T cells, or PBMCs.

The V gene is TRBV11-3, the J gene TRBJ1-1; D might be TRBD1 (6 bases). The TCR comes from a human donor in a cohort sampled during active COVID-19. The sequenced sample consisted of peripheral blood. As DNA, the CDR3 is TGTGCCAGCAGCTTAGTATCAGGGGCTAAAAATGAAGCTTTCTTT. It is translated as CASSLVSGAKNEAFF.